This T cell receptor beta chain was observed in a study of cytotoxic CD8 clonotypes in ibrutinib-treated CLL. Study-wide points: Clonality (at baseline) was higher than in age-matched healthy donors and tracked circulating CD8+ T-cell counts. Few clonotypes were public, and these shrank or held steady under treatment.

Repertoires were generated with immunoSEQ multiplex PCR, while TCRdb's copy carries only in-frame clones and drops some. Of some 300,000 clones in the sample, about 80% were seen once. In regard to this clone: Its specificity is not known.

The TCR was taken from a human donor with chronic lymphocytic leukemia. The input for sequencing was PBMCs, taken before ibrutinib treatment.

The CDR3 spells CASSYPNSGANVLTF. The CDR3 DNA is TGTGCCAGCAGTTACCCCAACTCTGGGGCCAACGTCCTGACTTTC. The chain combines TRBV6-6 with TRBJ2-6; no clear D gene. Germline lookup yields CDR1 MNHNY and CDR2 SVGAGI (reference sequence). This CDR3 is 15 amino acids long. Trimming pared 2 bases from V and 0 bases from J, leaving 5 bases between.